This T cell receptor beta chain comes out of a study of T cells in Graves' hyperthyroidism and ophthalmopathy. Study-level findings and limits: Blood also contained most expanded thyroid clonotypes above 0.001. Classification by a 13 V-J model distinguished ophthalmopathy from stable hyperthyroidism. In validation, the model predicted ophthalmopathy. These predictions came a median about 6 months before onset.

This clonotype was recorded at least ten times. Its target is not known. Participants, patients aged 18 to 65, had newly diagnosed hyperthyroidism with a duration under 2 months. TCR beta CDR3 regions were amplified from RNA transcripts. Researchers ran a first-round RT-PCR on the TCR CDR3 using the HTBI primer set. TCRdb called the multiplex PCR reads again in MiXCR, with one record for every CDR3 protein. There are a few hundred thousand distinct CDR3 sequences in the sample; approximately 15% occur only once, and less than 6% lies in the top ten. The trim removed 1 base at V and 2 bases at J, leaving 3 bases unmatched. CDR3 length: 14 amino acids. Germline V CDR1 and CDR2: GTSNPN, SVGIG (reference sequence).

The sequence derives from a woman aged 25 to 39 with Graves' hyperthyroidism that later progressed to Graves' ophthalmopathy. Input material: blood. This chain uses TRBV30 with TRBJ1-1; 8 nucleotides line up with TRBD1. CDR3 in amino acids: CAWSEQGGNTEAFF. Here the CDR3 DNA reads TGTGCCTGGAGTGAACAGGGGGGAAACACTGAAGCTTTCTTT.